This TCR beta chain originates from a study of OX40 agonist ivuxolimab in advanced cancers. CDR1 is ENHRY, CDR2 SYGVKD, per germline. The CDR3 loop spans 16 amino acids. Losses at the gene ends were 2 bases for V and 6 bases for J; bases not matched to a gene: 8. Some clones are missing from TCRdb's copy, which holds only in-frame ones; the method was immunoSEQ multiplex PCR. The sample lists 65,000 to 90,000 clones, roughly four fifths seen once, with 5% in the top ten. This receptor was identified in an adult with an advanced solid tumor such as melanoma, head and neck, liver or kidney cancer. This chain links TRBV10-3 with TRBJ1-2; 11 positions agree with TRBD1. Sequences were derived from CD4+ or CD8+ T cells sorted from blood, sampled in a trial of the OX40 agonist ivuxolimab. CDR3 sequence reads: CAISEVPGQGGDGYTF. The CDR3, as DNA: TGTGCCATCAGTGAGGTCCCGGGACAGGGGGGAGATGGCTACACCTTC.